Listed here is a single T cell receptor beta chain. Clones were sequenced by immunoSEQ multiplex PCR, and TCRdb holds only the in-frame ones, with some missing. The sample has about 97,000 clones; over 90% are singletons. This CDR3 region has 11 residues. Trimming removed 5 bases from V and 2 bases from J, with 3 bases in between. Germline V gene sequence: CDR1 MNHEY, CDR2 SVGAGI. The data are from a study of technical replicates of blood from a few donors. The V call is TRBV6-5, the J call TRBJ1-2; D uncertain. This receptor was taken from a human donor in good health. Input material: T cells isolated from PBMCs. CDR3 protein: CASSENYGYTF. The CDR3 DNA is TGTGCCAGCAGTGAGAACTATGGCTACACCTTC.